This entry describes one T cell receptor beta chain. Antigen unknown. The record originates from a study of OX40 agonist ivuxolimab in advanced cancers. Study information: A history of anti-PD-1, anti-PD-L1 or anti-CTLA-4 therapy was acceptable, and about 37% had some. Of the patients, three showed partial responses, one with hepatocellular carcinoma and two with cutaneous melanoma. Overall study findings and caveats: Expanded clones were, on average, more numerous among CD8+ T cells than CD4+. Part of the nonresponder group also had normalized T-cell clonal expansion that was low.

Here immunoSEQ multiplex PCR was the method, and the copy in TCRdb shows in-frame clones only, minus some. The data hold about 33,000 clones, with around 80% observed a single time. The V and J ends lost 4 bases and 2 bases respectively, with 8 bases between them. Germline CDR1 LNHDA, CDR2 SQIVND (reference sequence). This CDR3 region has 13 residues. The receptor was derived from an adult with an advanced solid tumor such as melanoma, head and neck, liver or kidney cancer. Sequencing was performed on CD4+ or CD8+ T cells sorted from blood, taken in a trial of the OX40 agonist ivuxolimab. The chain combines TRBV19 with TRBJ2-5; D uncertain. CDR3 in DNA: TGTGCCAGTAGTAGGTCCGTTCAAGAGACCCAGTACTTC. It specifies CASSRSVQETQYF. Full variable domain (remainder filled in from reference TRBV19 and TRBJ2-5): DGGITQSPKYLFRKEGQNVTLSCEQNLNHDAMYWYRQDPGQGLRLIYYSQIVNDFQKGDIAEGYSVSREKKESFPLTVTSAQKNPTAFYLCASSRSVQETQYFGPGTRLLVL.